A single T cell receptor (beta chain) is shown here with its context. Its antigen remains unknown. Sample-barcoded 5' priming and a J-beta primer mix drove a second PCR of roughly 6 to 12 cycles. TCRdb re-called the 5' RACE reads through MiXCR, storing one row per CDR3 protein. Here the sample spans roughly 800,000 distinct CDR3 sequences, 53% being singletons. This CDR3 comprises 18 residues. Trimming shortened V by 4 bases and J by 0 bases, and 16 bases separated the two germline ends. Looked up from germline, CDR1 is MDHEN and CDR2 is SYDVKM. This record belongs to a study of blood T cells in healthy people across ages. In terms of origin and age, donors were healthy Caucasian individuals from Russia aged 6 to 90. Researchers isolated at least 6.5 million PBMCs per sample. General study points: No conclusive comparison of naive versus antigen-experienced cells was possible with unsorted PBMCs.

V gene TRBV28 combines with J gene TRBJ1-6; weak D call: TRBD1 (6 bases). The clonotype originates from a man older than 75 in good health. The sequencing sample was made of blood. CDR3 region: CASSSTLGGSSYNSPLHF. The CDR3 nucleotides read TGTGCCAGCAGTTCCACCCTGGGGGGCTCCTCCTATAATTCACCCCTCCACTTT.